Listed below are T cell receptor beta chains from one sample, sequenced in a study of regulatory T cells in long-lasting Graves disease. A single record per CDR3 protein comes from TCRdb applying MiXCR to the multiplex PCR reads. The sample lists 600,000 to 650,000 distinct CDR3 sequences; around 17% were seen once. The data also belong to a second study, concerning T cells in Graves' hyperthyroidism and ophthalmopathy.

The specimen comprised peripheral blood mononuclear cells (PBMCs), sampled at new diagnosis, from a patient treated with antithyroid drugs. The receptors come from a woman aged 25 to 45 with Graves disease. The CDR3 runs from the conserved cysteine through the conserved F or W.

v_gene | CDR3aa
TRBV20-1 | CSARDRRGTLYEQYF
TRBV28 | CASGVISSYEQYF
TRBV7-9 | CASSFSRFRGETQYF
TRBV28 | CANSASGQGATNEKLFF
TRBV7-8 | CASSLGTVSGNTIYF
TRBV7-3 | CASSSRPTGGQSTDTQYF
TRBV28 | CASSRTSGRAFEQYF
TRBV9 | CASSPGTYYEQYF
TRBV6-1 | CASTGAGQEKQNEQFF
TRBV20-1 | CSASGGAGEEKLFF
TRBV5-1 | CASSFQGQKDGEQYF
TRBV7-9 | CASSRGAGVSYNEQFF